This is a list of T cell receptor beta chains from one sample in a study of blood T cell repertoires in COVID-19. Assay used: immunoSEQ multiplex PCR; TCRdb lists only in-frame clones, some missing. The sample lists about 180,000 clones; 80% to 90% were seen once. Sequencing was performed on peripheral blood. Every receptor here comes from a man aged 18-30 years who had recovered from COVID-19. The CDR3 runs from the conserved cysteine through the conserved F or W. The order of the fields is clone size, D gene, J gene, V gene, CDR3 length, CDR3 protein, CDR3 DNA. A D gene is named only where the DNA matches it firmly. Expanded clones are given a class, and other clones once, few, many or no size at all.

-	-	TRBJ1-2	TRBV27	13	CASSFGPDIGYTF	TGTGCCAGCAGTTTTGGGCCAGACATAGGATACACCTTC
once	-	TRBJ2-7	TRBV7-2	14	CASSSGGTPVEQYF	TGTGCCAGCAGCTCAGGGGGGACACCTGTGGAGCAGTACTTC
-	TRBD1	TRBJ1-3	TRBV6-4	18	CASSRGKLGQSSGNTIYF	TGTGCCAGCAGTAGAGGCAAGCTGGGACAGAGCTCTGGAAACACCATATATTTT
-	-	TRBJ1-5	TRBV29-1	13	CSVVMRVGQPQHF	TGCAGCGTTGTCATGAGGGTTGGTCAGCCCCAGCATTTT
-	TRBD2	TRBJ2-5	TRBV19	14	CASRRGLAQETQYF	TGTGCCAGTAGACGGGGACTAGCCCAAGAGACCCAGTACTTC
-	TRBD1	TRBJ1-4	TRBV30	14	CAWSIRGLSEKLFF	TGTGCCTGGAGTATCAGGGGGTTAAGTGAAAAACTGTTTTTT
-	TRBD1	TRBJ1-1	TRBV6-5	15	CASSPSGGGRTEAFF	TGTGCCAGCTCCCCCTCAGGGGGTGGAAGGACTGAAGCTTTCTTT
once	TRBD1	TRBJ2-2	TRBV28	17	CASSLVIGQGSTGELFF	TGTGCCAGCAGTTTGGTTATCGGACAGGGGTCCACCGGGGAGCTGTTTTTT
-	-	TRBJ1-3	TRBV6-1	14	CAARDSSSGNTIYF	TGTGCCGCCAGGGACTCAAGCTCTGGAAACACCATATATTTT
-	TRBD1	TRBJ1-1	TRBV5-1	16	CASSSSGTGLWTEAFF	TGCGCCAGCAGTTCATCTGGGACAGGCCTTTGGACTGAAGCTTTCTTT
-	TRBD1	TRBJ2-7	TRBV6-2/TRBV6-3	14	CASSYWTGGSEQYF	TGTGCCAGCAGTTATTGGACAGGGGGAAGTGAGCAGTACTTC
-	-	TRBJ2-5	TRBV3-1/TRBV3-2	14	CASSQDQKEETQYF	TGTGCCAGCAGCCAAGACCAGAAGGAGGAGACCCAGTACTTC
-	-	TRBJ1-1	TRBV25-1	13	CASSVGQNTEAFF	TGTGCCAGCAGTGTTGGGCAGAACACTGAAGCTTTCTTT
-	TRBD1	TRBJ1-6	TRBV9	16	CASSASSGGNNSPLHF	TGTGCCAGCAGCGCAAGCTCAGGGGGTAACAATTCACCCCTCCACTTT
once	-	TRBJ2-3	TRBV9	13	CASSVVGTDTQYF	TGTGCCAGCAGCGTAGTAGGCACAGATACGCAGTATTTT
-	TRBD2	TRBJ2-5	TRBV4-1	20	CASSQASGRSGTLTQKTQYF	TGCGCCAGCAGCCAAGCGTCAGGGCGAAGCGGGACTCTCACCCAAAAGACCCAGTACTTC
-	TRBD2	TRBJ2-1	TRBV4-2	15	CASSQDRASGSSQFF	TGTGCCAGCAGCCAAGATCGGGCTAGCGGGAGCTCCCAGTTCTTC
-	TRBD1	TRBJ2-1	TRBV4-1	15	CASSRTGGSYNEQFF	TGCGCCAGCAGCCGAACAGGGGGCTCCTACAATGAGCAGTTCTTC
-	-	TRBJ2-2	TRBV9	14	CASSPHQGKGELFF	TGTGCCAGCAGCCCCCACCAGGGCAAGGGGGAGCTGTTTTTT
-	TRBD1	TRBJ1-5	TRBV27	15	CASSNLWTGDQPQHF	TGTGCCAGCAGTAACCTATGGACAGGGGATCAGCCCCAGCATTTT
-	-	TRBJ2-6	TRBV15	16	CATSRDRDSGANVLTF	TGTGCCACCAGCAGAGATCGGGACTCTGGGGCCAACGTCCTGACTTTC
once	TRBD2	TRBJ2-7	TRBV19	15	CASSISAGGVYEQYF	TGTGCCAGTAGTATAAGTGCGGGAGGGGTCTACGAGCAGTACTTC
-	-	TRBJ2-7	TRBV6-2/TRBV6-3	17	CASSLPPRLVGAYEQYF	TGTGCCAGCAGTCTACCACCCCGGCTAGTCGGCGCCTACGAGCAGTACTTC
-	-	TRBJ2-7	TRBV5-1	17	CASSLGSVARSSYEQYF	TGCGCCAGCAGCTTGGGGTCGGTAGCTCGGAGCTCCTACGAGCAGTACTTC
-	-	TRBJ1-3	TRBV19	14	CASSRTDSGNTIYF	TGTGCCAGTAGTCGGACTGACTCTGGAAACACCATATATTTT
-	-	TRBJ2-6	TRBV5-1	18	CASSLQGIGGSGANVLTF	TGCGCCAGCAGTTTACAGGGAATTGGCGGGTCTGGGGCCAACGTCCTGACTTTC
once	TRBD2	TRBJ2-1	TRBV27	15	CASSSPGLGVIEQFF	TGTGCCAGCAGTTCCCCGGGACTAGGGGTCATTGAGCAGTTCTTC
-	TRBD2	TRBJ2-3	TRBV9	16	CASSERLAPSTDTQYF	TGTGCCAGCAGCGAGCGACTAGCCCCGAGCACAGATACGCAGTATTTT